This T cell receptor beta chain was obtained from a study of blood T cells in healthy people across ages. As for the study in general: Template switching retrieved approximately one barcoded beta molecule for each two T cells. Study-wide findings and caveats: The study regarded diversity estimates from one million T cells as underestimates.

Worth noting for this clonotype: The target antigen is unknown.

Together with a sample-barcoded 5' primer, a J-beta primer mix was included in a second PCR lasting about 7 to 11 cycles. TCRdb re-analysed the 5' RACE reads in MiXCR, keeping a single row per CDR3 protein. The sample lists 800,000 to 950,000 distinct CDR3 sequences, about 34% seen once, with 10% to 15% in the top ten. The CDR3 runs 13 residues. Germline CDR1 and CDR2: SEHNR and FQNEAQ (reference sequence). Trimming cost V 4 bases and J 4 bases, with 10 bases left between them. Sequencing was performed on blood. The V and J genes are TRBV7-9 and TRBJ2-5; the D gene is possibly TRBD1 (5 bases). This clonotype was obtained from a man aged 18 to 30 in good health. The CDR3 spells CASSSEDRETQYF. The CDR3 DNA follows: TGTGCCAGCAGCTCGGAAGACAGAGAGACCCAGTACTTC.